The 17 T cell receptor beta chains in this list originate from one sample, sequenced in a study of blood T cell repertoires in COVID-19. The data were produced by immunoSEQ multiplex PCR, yet TCRdb's version contains in-frame clones alone and is incomplete. The top ten clones hold around 5.9% of a sample with 150,000 to 200,000 clones, about 84% of them seen once. The source material was PBMCs or T cells enriched from blood (not recorded which). These receptor sequences come from a man in his forties or fifties who had recovered from COVID-19.

This clone was observed once. The chain recombines TRBV24-1 with TRBJ1-2, with D unresolved. The CDR3 is 16 residues long. Germline CDR1 is KGHDR and CDR2 is SFDVKD. V dropped 5 bases and J dropped 0 bases, with 15 bases sitting between them. CDR3 in DNA: TGTGCCACCAGTGTCCTGTCGTTTGGAGCTAACTATGGCTACACCTTC. It specifies CATSVLSFGANYGYTF.

The rearrangement uses TRBV7-2 and TRBJ2-5, with TRBD2 identical over 10 bases. The CDR3 is 15 amino acids. The V gene's germline CDR1 is SGHTA and CDR2 FQGNSA. Losses at the gene ends were 4 bases for V and 5 bases for J; bases not matched to a gene: 7. CDR3 loop: CASSWSGGASETQYF. The DNA of the CDR3 is TGTGCCAGCAGCTGGAGCGGGGGGGCAAGTGAGACCCAGTACTTC.

The rearrangement links TRBV5-5 to TRBJ2-7, with D perhaps TRBD2 (7 bases). The CDR3 is 15 residues long. Germline V gene lookup returns CDR1 SGHKS and CDR2 YYEKEE (reference sequence). Trimming shortened V by 0 bases and J by 2 bases, and 12 bases separated the two germline ends. The CDR3 coding sequence is TGTGCCAGCAGCTTGGAGGAGGGGGGGCCCTACGAGCAGTACTTC. It codes for CASSLEEGGPYEQYF.

This chain links TRBV6-5 with TRBJ1-2, with TRBD1 as a possible D gene (6 bases). Trimming stripped 6 bases from V and 7 bases from J, with 6 bases between. This CDR3 contains 10 residues. The V gene's germline CDR1 is MNHEY and CDR2 SVGAGI. This CDR3 is CASRGGGYTF. CDR3 DNA: TGTGCCAGCAGAGGGGGTGGCTACACCTTC.

The chain employs TRBV5-1 and TRBJ2-3; TRBD1 agrees at 8 bases. The length of the CDR3 is 14 residues. The junction had 4 bases not matched to a gene; V was cut back by 4 bases and J by 3 bases. The germline V gene has CDR1 SGHRS and CDR2 YFSETQ. The CDR3 region is CASSAGQATDTQYF. CDR3 nucleotides: TGCGCCAGCAGCGCGGGACAGGCAACAGATACGCAGTATTTT.

The genes are TRBV7-3 and TRBJ2-5, with a tentative D call TRBD2 (7 bases). Per the germline V gene, CDR1 is SGHTA and CDR2 is FQGTGA. The CDR3 totals 14 residues. The V end lost 5 bases, the J end lost 2 bases, and 12 bases lay between the germline ends. CDR3 sequence reads: CASSPGGRQETQYF. The CDR3 DNA reads as TGTGCCAGCAGCCCGGGGGGCCGTCAAGAGACCCAGTACTTC.

This clone came up a few times. The chain couples TRBV19 to TRBJ1-5, with 11 bases lining up with TRBD1. J lost 4 bases, V lost 9 bases, and 11 bases had no gene match. Per the germline V gene, CDR1 is LNHDA and CDR2 is SQIVND (reference sequence). The CDR3 has 16 residues. CDR3 DNA sequence: TGTGCCAGACTATCCTGGACAGGGGGCCAAAATCAGCCCCAGCATTTT. It is translated as CARLSWTGGQNQPQHF. Based on the CDR3 plus reference TRBV19 and TRBJ1-5, the full variable domain is DGGITQSPKYLFRKEGQNVTLSCEQNLNHDAMYWYRQDPGQGLRLIYYSQIVNDFQKGDIAEGYSVSREKKESFPLTVTSAQKNPTAFYLCARLSWTGGQNQPQHFGDGTRLSIL.

CDR3 DNA: TGTGCCAGCAGCCGATATGAGGGCCTGGAGATGGCTGAAAAACTGTTTTTT. Translation: CASSRYEGLEMAEKLFF. The chain employs TRBV7-9 and TRBJ1-4; no clear D gene. The CDR3 has 17 amino acids. V was trimmed by 5 bases and J by 7 bases, leaving 23 bases between them. Germline CDR1 SEHNR, CDR2 FQNEAQ (reference sequence).

The rearrangement uses TRBV19 and TRBJ1-2, with D possibly matching TRBD1 (6 bases). This CDR3 is built from 15 residues. Trimming cost V 1 base and J 7 bases, with 16 bases left between them. The germline V gene has CDR1 LNHDA and CDR2 SQIVND (reference sequence). The CDR3 region is CASSIVYRDIAGYTF. DNA for the CDR3: TGTGCCAGTAGTATAGTGTATAGGGACATAGCTGGCTACACCTTC.

The chain recombines TRBV7-6 with TRBJ1-1; 9 bases map to TRBD1. The CDR3 has 17 residues. V shed 1 base and J 4 bases; nucleotides not matched to a gene: 10. Germline-derived CDR1 and CDR2 are SGHVS and FNYEAQ. The CDR3 loop reads CASSLVPSGQGGTEAFF. The CDR3 coding sequence is TGTGCCAGCAGCTTAGTGCCCTCGGGACAGGGCGGCACTGAAGCTTTCTTT.

The J gene is TRBJ1-4, the V gene TRBV7-9; 9 nucleotides line up with TRBD1. Per germline, CDR1 SEHNR and CDR2 FQNEAQ (reference sequence). With 4 bases clipped from V and 4 bases from J, the junction kept 7 bases outside the gene matches. The CDR3 contains 16 residues. CDR3 bases: TGTGCCAGCAGCTCCCCGGGGACAGGGAATAATGAAAAACTGTTTTTT. Its translation is CASSSPGTGNNEKLFF.

The chain joins TRBV5-1 to TRBJ1-1, with TRBD1 matching 11 bases. Germline-derived CDR1 and CDR2 are SGHRS and YFSETQ. After removal of 2 bases from V and 6 bases from J, the junction contained 6 bases not matched to a gene. CDR3 length equals 15 residues. CDR3 region: CASSLQLDRGPEAFF. In nucleotides, the CDR3 is TGCGCCAGCAGCTTACAGCTGGACAGGGGGCCTGAAGCTTTCTTT.

The chain joins TRBV10-2 to TRBJ2-2; the match to TRBD2 covers 8 bases. J was trimmed by 4 bases and V by 2 bases; bases with no gene match: 3. Germline V lookup: CDR1 WSHSY, CDR2 SAAADI. The CDR3 has 15 amino acids. As DNA, the CDR3 is TGCGCCAGCAGTGAGACTAGCGGCCTCACCGGGGAGCTGTTTTTT. Protein: CASSETSGLTGELFF.

This clone was seen more than once but under ten times. The chain carries TRBV2 and TRBJ2-7, with D unclear. V lost 1 base and J 4 bases, leaving 5 bases between the germline ends. Looked up from germline, CDR1 is SNHLY and CDR2 is FYNNEI. The CDR3 length is 12 residues. This chain's CDR3 is CASSEDGYEQYV. The DNA for the CDR3 is TGTGCCAGCAGTGAAGACGGGTACGAGCAGTACGTC.

The chain links TRBV9 to TRBJ2-3; 9 bases match TRBD1. CDR3 length: 16 residues. The germline V gene encodes CDR1 SGDLS and CDR2 YYNGEE. Trimming removed 4 bases from V and 4 bases from J; junction bases left unmatched: 10. The CDR3 loop is CASSTLGQGQSDTQYF. CDR3 in DNA: TGTGCCAGCAGCACCCTAGGACAGGGGCAATCAGATACGCAGTATTTT.

This clone was seen just once. The chain couples TRBV5-4 to TRBJ1-1; 12 bases match TRBD1. Germline V gene sequence: CDR1 SGHNT, CDR2 YYREEE (reference sequence). The CDR3 is 17 amino acids. The junction had 8 bases not matched to a gene; V was cut back by 4 bases and J by 1 base. The CDR3 spells CASSPGGTGGPNTEAFF. As DNA, the CDR3 is TGTGCCAGCAGCCCCGGAGGGACAGGGGGCCCGAACACTGAAGCTTTCTTT. The whole variable domain, filled in from reference TRBV5-4 and TRBJ1-1, reads ETGVTQSPTHLIKTRGQQVTLRCSSQSGHNTVSWYQQALGQGPQFIFQYYREEENGRGNFPPRFSGLQFPNYSSELNVNALELDDSALYLCASSPGGTGGPNTEAFFGQGTRLTVV.

For this clone: One junction end disagrees with the germline gene, perhaps due to a read error. Written as DNA, the CDR3 is TGTGCCACCAGGGACAGCATTAACTACGGCTACACCTTC. This gives the protein CATRDSINYGYTF. The chain combines TRBV24-1 with TRBJ1-2, with a weak D call TRBD1 (6 bases). From germline, CDR1 is KGHDR and CDR2 SFDVKD. The CDR3 has 13 residues.